These 22 T cell receptor beta chains were all obtained from the same sample, sequenced in a study of beta chain features in type 1 diabetes. Whole-study results and caveats: Significant though moderate, a shortening of TCRB CDR3s appeared in all four CD4+ subsets of Type 1 diabetes patients.

The sequenced template was cDNA made from the entire isolated RNA. Sequenced by immunoSEQ multiplex PCR; TCRdb stores in-frame clones only, minus some. The sample yields 600,000 to 700,000 clones, approximately 13% seen once. These receptors' targets are unknown. Sequenced sample: naive CD4+ T cells from blood. The receptors shown here come from a man aged 25 to 40 with type 1 diabetes.

CDR3 nucleotide sequence: TGTGCCAGCAGCGCTAATCTCGGCTACACCTTC. Protein: CASSANLGYTF. This chain links TRBV9 with TRBJ1-2; D call uncertain. The V and J ends lost 3 bases and 8 bases respectively, with 8 bases between them. Germline V gene data show CDR1 as SGDLS and CDR2 as YYNGEE. The CDR3 length is 11 residues.

The genes are TRBV19 and TRBJ2-3; D unclear. With 2 bases removed from V and 5 bases from J, the gap between germline ends came to 14 bases. The CDR3 length is 15 residues. Germline CDR1 is LNHDA and CDR2 is SQIVND (reference sequence). The CDR3 protein is CASSIRTPGGDTQYF. DNA for the CDR3: TGTGCCAGTAGTATACGAACTCCCGGCGGAGATACGCAGTATTTT.

J is TRBJ1-1 and V is TRBV19, with TRBD1 matching over 8 bases. The CDR3 runs to 14 residues. Germline values: CDR1 LNHDA, CDR2 SQIVND (reference sequence). Trimming cost V 10 bases and J 4 bases; bases outside gene matches: 11. CDR3 sequence: CATTSGTGSTEAFF. The CDR3 DNA is TGTGCCACCACATCCGGGACAGGATCCACTGAAGCTTTCTTT.

The sample holds a few counts of this clone. This rearrangement joins TRBV10-3 to TRBJ1-1; a possible D gene is TRBD1 (6 bases). This CDR3 is built from 11 residues. The germline CDR1 and CDR2 sequences are ENHRY and SYGVKD. The V end lost 10 bases, the J end lost 4 bases, and 10 bases lay between the germline ends. Here the CDR3 reads CATRGATEAFF. The CDR3 nucleotides are TGTGCCACCCGGGGGGCCACTGAAGCTTTCTTT.

This rearrangement joins TRBV7-6 to TRBJ2-4, with D uncertain. This CDR3 contains 17 residues. Germline CDR1 reads SGHVS; CDR2 reads FNYEAQ. V was pared by 1 base and J by 1 base, with 14 bases between. In DNA, the CDR3 is TGTGCCAGCAGCTTAGGGGTAGTGGACCAGGCCAAAAACATTCAGTACTTC. It is translated as CASSLGVVDQAKNIQYF.

This sequence joins TRBV12-5 and TRBJ1-6; 7 bases map to TRBD1. Germline V CDR1 and CDR2: LGHNT, FRNRAP. The CDR3 has 16 residues. The V segment lost 1 base and the J segment 10 bases; nucleotides outside the gene matches: 10. In nucleotides, the CDR3 is TGTGCTAGTGGTTTGGACAGGGGTTCGGGTCACTCACCCCTCCACTTT. Translation: CASGLDRGSGHSPLHF.

DNA of the CDR3: TGTGCCAGCAGCCCCTCGACTAGCGGGGGGTGGGAGACCCAGTACTTC. Residues: CASSPSTSGGWETQYF. V usage is TRBV7-6 and J usage is TRBJ2-5; 13 nucleotides agree with TRBD2. Germline V gene sequence: CDR1 SGHVS, CDR2 FNYEAQ. This CDR3 comprises 16 residues. After removal of 5 bases from V and 5 bases from J, the junction contained 8 bases not matched to a gene.

This clone has only a few counts. V gene TRBV30 combines with J gene TRBJ1-4; TRBD1 is a possible D gene (5 bases). Trimming removed 0 bases at V and 7 bases at J, with 15 bases between. Germline V gene lookup returns CDR1 GTSNPN and CDR2 SVGIG (reference sequence). CDR3 length equals 15 residues. The CDR3 DNA is TGTGCCTGGAGTGTACGAAGACATGGGGGTGAAAAACTGTTTTTT. The encoded protein is CAWSVRRHGGEKLFF.

This clone has only a few counts. The chain couples TRBV4-3 to TRBJ2-7; 7 positions agree with TRBD1. Trimming cost V 4 bases and J 0 bases; bases outside gene matches: 6. The germline gives CDR1 LGHNA, CDR2 YSLEER. The CDR3 length is 15 residues. CDR3 residues: CASSPDRASSYEQYF. The CDR3 bases are TGCGCCAGCAGCCCCGACAGGGCAAGCTCCTACGAGCAGTACTTC.

This clone was observed a handful of times. This rearrangement joins TRBV9 to TRBJ1-5; D gene ambiguous. The CDR3 runs 15 residues. The germline V gene has CDR1 SGDLS and CDR2 YYNGEE. V was trimmed by 0 bases and J by 5 bases, leaving 12 bases between them. Written as DNA, the CDR3 is TGTGCCAGCAGCGTAGCTCCGGGCCACGATCAGCCCCAGCATTTT. It codes for CASSVAPGHDQPQHF.

V is TRBV10-3 and J is TRBJ1-4; TRBD1 aligns across 10 bases. J lost 5 bases, V lost 6 bases, and 6 bases had no gene match. Germline V gene sequence: CDR1 ENHRY, CDR2 SYGVKD. This CDR3 is 15 amino acids long. The CDR3 is CAIRPGTGENEKLFF. Written as DNA, the CDR3 is TGTGCCATCAGACCCGGGACAGGGGAAAATGAAAAACTGTTTTTT.

This clone was picked up a small number of times. V is TRBV2 and J is TRBJ2-1; 7 bases are a match to TRBD1. There are 14 residues in the CDR3. The J segment lost 4 bases and the V segment lost 6 bases, leaving 6 bases of the junction unmatched. From germline, CDR1 is SNHLY and CDR2 FYNNEI. This CDR3 is CASSTGARYNEQFF. The DNA of the CDR3 is TGTGCCAGCAGCACAGGGGCTAGGTACAATGAGCAGTTCTTC.

V usage is TRBV14 and J usage is TRBJ2-2, with D possibly TRBD1 on 5 matching bases. The germline CDR1 and CDR2 sequences are SGHDN and FVKESK. This CDR3 is built from 17 residues. Trimming removed 1 base at V and 3 bases at J, with 15 bases between. The CDR3 sequence is CASSQALGAADTGELFF. The CDR3, as DNA: TGTGCCAGCAGCCAAGCTTTAGGGGCGGCGGACACCGGGGAGCTGTTTTTT.

This clone was observed a few times. The V gene is TRBV6-1, the J gene TRBJ1-4; D ambiguous. Germline-derived CDR1 and CDR2 are MNHNS and SASEGT. This CDR3 is built from 11 residues. Trimming took off 5 bases at V and 4 bases at J, with 2 bases between the two ends. The CDR3 reads CASSLNEKLFF. The CDR3, as DNA: TGTGCCAGCAGTCTTAATGAAAAACTGTTTTTT.

In its sample, this clone was seen a few times. This chain connects TRBV7-2 to TRBJ2-5; 10 bases are a match to TRBD2. Trimming removed 0 bases from V and 2 bases from J; junction bases left unmatched: 3. This CDR3 region has 16 residues. The V gene's germline CDR1 is SGHTA and CDR2 FQGNSA. The CDR3 DNA sequence: TGTGCCAGCAGCTTAGCGCATAGCGGGGGGCAAGAGACCCAGTACTTC. Translation gives CASSLAHSGGQETQYF. The full variable domain, completed using reference TRBV7-2 and TRBJ2-5, is GAGVSQSPSNKVTEKGKDVELRCDPISGHTALYWYRQSLGQGLEFLIYFQGNSAPDKSGLPSDRFSAERTGGSVSTLTIQRTQQEDSAVYLCASSLAHSGGQETQYFGPGTRLLVL.

The chain employs TRBV29-1 and TRBJ2-1; D not certain. With 4 bases removed from V and 2 bases from J, the gap between germline ends came to 9 bases. The CDR3 runs to 13 residues. Germline CDR1 SQVTM, CDR2 ANQGSEA. Here the CDR3 DNA reads TGCAGCGTTGTGAAGGCGGCCTACAATGAGCAGTTCTTC. Translation gives CSVVKAAYNEQFF.

This chain links TRBV6-6 with TRBJ1-2, with unresolved D. Germline lookup yields CDR1 MNHNY and CDR2 SVGAGI (reference sequence). The CDR3 totals 15 residues. Trimming pared 7 bases from V and 8 bases from J, leaving 23 bases between. The CDR3 protein is CASTKQRSGISGYTF. Here the CDR3 DNA reads TGTGCCAGCACCAAACAGAGATCGGGAATATCGGGCTACACCTTC.

The rearrangement links TRBV4-1 to TRBJ2-5; 11 bases are a match to TRBD2. V was pared by 0 bases and J by 1 base, with 10 bases of the junction left unmatched. Germline V gene lookup returns CDR1 MGHRA and CDR2 YSYEKL. The CDR3 loop spans 19 amino acids. The CDR3 sequence is CASSQDKATSGVLQETQYF. CDR3 bases: TGCGCCAGCAGCCAAGATAAAGCGACTAGCGGGGTACTCCAAGAGACCCAGTACTTC.

This chain links TRBV2 with TRBJ2-6; no clear D gene. CDR3 length: 16 amino acids. Germline V gene sequence: CDR1 SNHLY, CDR2 FYNNEI. V lost 4 bases and J 2 bases, leaving 12 bases between the germline ends. The CDR3 sequence: CASSVLPGPGANVLTF. Here the CDR3 DNA reads TGTGCCAGCAGTGTTTTACCAGGCCCTGGGGCCAACGTCCTGACTTTC.

V is TRBV20-1 and J is TRBJ2-5; D call uncertain. V lost 3 bases to trimming and J lost 7 bases, with 6 bases between them. CDR3 length: 10 amino acids. Germline CDR1 and CDR2: DFQATT and SNEGSKA (reference sequence). In DNA, the CDR3 is TGCAGTGCTAGTTACGTGACCCAGTACTTC. It yields the protein CSASYVTQYF.

There are a few counts of this clone. The V gene is TRBV11-2, the J gene TRBJ2-3; D is unresolved. The CDR3 is 14 amino acids. With 0 bases removed from V and 6 bases from J, the gap between germline ends came to 10 bases. Germline-derived CDR1 and CDR2 are SGHAT and FQNNGV. CDR3 protein: CASSLDVGPDTQYF. CDR3 DNA sequence: TGTGCCAGCAGCTTAGACGTCGGTCCGGATACGCAGTATTTT.

The chain carries TRBV7-6 and TRBJ1-2; D unresolved. Per the germline V gene, CDR1 is SGHVS and CDR2 is FNYEAQ. CDR3 length equals 13 residues. Trimming pared 8 bases from V and 8 bases from J, leaving 18 bases between. CDR3 in amino acids: CASAPGPLRGYTF. CDR3 bases: TGTGCCAGCGCGCCCGGGCCCCTCCGGGGCTACACCTTC.